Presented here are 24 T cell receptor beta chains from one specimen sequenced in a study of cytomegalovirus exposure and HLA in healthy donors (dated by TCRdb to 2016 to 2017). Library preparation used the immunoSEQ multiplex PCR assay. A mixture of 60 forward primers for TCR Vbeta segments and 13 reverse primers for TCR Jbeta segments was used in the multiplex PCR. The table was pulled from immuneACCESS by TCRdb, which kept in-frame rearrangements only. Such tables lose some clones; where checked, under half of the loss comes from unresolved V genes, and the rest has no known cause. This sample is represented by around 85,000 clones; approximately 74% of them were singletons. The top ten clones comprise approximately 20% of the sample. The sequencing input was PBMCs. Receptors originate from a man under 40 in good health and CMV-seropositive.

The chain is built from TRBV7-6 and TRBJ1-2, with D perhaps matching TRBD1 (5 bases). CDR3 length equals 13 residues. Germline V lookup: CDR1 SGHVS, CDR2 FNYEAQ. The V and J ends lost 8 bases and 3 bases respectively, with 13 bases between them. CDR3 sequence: CASHRPGDYGYTF. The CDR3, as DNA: TGTGCCAGCCACAGACCGGGGGACTATGGCTACACCTTC.

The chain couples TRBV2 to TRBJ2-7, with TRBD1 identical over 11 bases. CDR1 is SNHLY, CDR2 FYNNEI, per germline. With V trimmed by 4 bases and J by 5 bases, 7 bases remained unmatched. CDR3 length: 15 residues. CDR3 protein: CASSGTGGSFHEQYF. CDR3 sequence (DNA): TGTGCCAGCAGTGGGACAGGGGGCTCTTTCCACGAGCAGTACTTC.

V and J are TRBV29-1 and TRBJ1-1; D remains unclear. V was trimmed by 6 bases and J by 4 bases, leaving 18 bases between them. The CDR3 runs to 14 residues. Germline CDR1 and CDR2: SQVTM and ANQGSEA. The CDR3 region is CSVADGPKRTEAFF. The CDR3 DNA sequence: TGCAGCGTCGCTGACGGCCCGAAGCGCACTGAAGCTTTCTTT.

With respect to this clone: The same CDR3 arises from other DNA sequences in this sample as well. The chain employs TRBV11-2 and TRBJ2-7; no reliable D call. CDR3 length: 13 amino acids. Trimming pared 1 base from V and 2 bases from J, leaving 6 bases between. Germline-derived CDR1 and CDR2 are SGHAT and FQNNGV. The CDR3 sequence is CASSLGLTYEQYF. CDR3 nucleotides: TGTGCCAGCAGCTTAGGACTTACCTACGAGCAGTACTTC.

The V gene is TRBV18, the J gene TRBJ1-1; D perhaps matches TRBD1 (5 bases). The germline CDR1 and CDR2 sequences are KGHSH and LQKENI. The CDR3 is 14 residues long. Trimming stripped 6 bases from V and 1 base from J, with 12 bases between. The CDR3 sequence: CASSGQGENTEAFF. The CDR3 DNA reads TGTGCCAGCTCTGGGCAAGGGGAGAACACTGAAGCTTTCTTT.

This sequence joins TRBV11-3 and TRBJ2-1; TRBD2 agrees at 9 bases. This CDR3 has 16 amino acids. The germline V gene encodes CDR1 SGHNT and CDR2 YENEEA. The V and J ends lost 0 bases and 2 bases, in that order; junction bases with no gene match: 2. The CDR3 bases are TGTGCCAGCAGCTTAGAAGCGGGAGGAACCTACAATGAGCAGTTCTTC. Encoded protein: CASSLEAGGTYNEQFF.

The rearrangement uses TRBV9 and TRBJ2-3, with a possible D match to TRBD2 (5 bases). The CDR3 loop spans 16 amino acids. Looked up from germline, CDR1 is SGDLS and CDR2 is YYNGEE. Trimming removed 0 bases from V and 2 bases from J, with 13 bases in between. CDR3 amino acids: CASSVEGSAPTDTQYF. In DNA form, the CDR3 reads TGTGCCAGCAGCGTAGAAGGGAGCGCACCCACAGATACGCAGTATTTT.

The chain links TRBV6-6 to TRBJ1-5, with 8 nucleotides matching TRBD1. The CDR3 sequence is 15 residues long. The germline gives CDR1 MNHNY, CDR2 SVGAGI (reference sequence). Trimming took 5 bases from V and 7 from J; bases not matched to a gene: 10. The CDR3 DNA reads TGTGCCAGCAGTCCCCAGACAGGGGCACGGCAGCCCCAGCATTTT. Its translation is CASSPQTGARQPQHF.

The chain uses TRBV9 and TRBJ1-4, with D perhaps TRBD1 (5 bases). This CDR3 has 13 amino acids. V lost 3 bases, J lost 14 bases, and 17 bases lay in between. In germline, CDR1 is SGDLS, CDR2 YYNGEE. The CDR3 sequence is CASSADTLGFLFF. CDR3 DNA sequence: TGTGCCAGCAGCGCGGACACCCTAGGGTTTCTGTTTTTT. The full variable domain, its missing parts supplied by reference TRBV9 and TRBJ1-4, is DSGVTQTPKHLITATGQRVTLRCSPRSGDLSVYWYQQSLDQGLQFLIQYYNGEERAKGNILERFSAQQFPDLHSELNLSSLELGDSALYFCASSADTLGFLFFGSGTQLSVL.

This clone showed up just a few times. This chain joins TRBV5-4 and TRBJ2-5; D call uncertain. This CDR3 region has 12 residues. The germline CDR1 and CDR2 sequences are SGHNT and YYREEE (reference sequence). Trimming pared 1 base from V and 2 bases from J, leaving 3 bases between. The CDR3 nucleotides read TGTGCCAGCAGCTTGACACAAGAGACCCAGTACTTC. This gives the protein CASSLTQETQYF. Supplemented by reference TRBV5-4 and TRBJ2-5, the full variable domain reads ETGVTQSPTHLIKTRGQQVTLRCSSQSGHNTVSWYQQALGQGPQFIFQYYREEENGRGNFPPRFSGLQFPNYSSELNVNALELDDSALYLCASSLTQETQYFGPGTRLLVL.

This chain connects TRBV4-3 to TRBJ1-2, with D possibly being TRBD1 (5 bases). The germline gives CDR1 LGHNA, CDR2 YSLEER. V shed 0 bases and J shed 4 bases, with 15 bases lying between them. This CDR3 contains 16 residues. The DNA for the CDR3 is TGCGCCAGCAGCCAAGAGCGGGGCGTTTCGACCTATGGCTACACCTTC. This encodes CASSQERGVSTYGYTF.

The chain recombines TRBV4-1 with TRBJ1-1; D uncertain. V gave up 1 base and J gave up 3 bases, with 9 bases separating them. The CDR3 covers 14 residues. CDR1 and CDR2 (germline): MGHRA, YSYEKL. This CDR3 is CASSQAGSDTEAFF. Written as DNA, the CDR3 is TGCGCCAGCAGCCAAGCGGGGTCCGACACTGAAGCTTTCTTT.

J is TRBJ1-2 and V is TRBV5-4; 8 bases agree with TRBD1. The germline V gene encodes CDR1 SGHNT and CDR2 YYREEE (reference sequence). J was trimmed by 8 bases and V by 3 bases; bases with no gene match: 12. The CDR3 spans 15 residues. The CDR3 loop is CASSSPGGARGGYTF. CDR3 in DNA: TGTGCCAGCAGCTCCCCAGGGGGCGCGAGAGGCGGCTACACCTTC.

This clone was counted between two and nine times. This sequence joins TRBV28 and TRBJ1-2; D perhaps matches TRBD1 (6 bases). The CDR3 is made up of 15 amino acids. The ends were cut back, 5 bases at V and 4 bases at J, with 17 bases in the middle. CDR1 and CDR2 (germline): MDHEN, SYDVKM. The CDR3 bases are TGTGCCAGCAGTCCTCACAGGGATGGGAGCTATGGCTACACCTTC. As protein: CASSPHRDGSYGYTF.

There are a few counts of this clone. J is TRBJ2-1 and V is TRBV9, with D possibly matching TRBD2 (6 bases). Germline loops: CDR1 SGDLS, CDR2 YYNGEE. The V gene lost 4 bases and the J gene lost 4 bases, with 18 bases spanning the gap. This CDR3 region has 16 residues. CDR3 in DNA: TGTGCCAGCAGCCTGGGACTTCCGATCGGGTACAATGAGCAGTTCTTC. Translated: CASSLGLPIGYNEQFF.

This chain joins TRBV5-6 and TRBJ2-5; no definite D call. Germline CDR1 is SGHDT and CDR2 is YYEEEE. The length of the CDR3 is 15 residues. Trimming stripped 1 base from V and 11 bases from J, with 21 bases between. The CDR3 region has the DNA TGTGCCAGCAGCTTGAGACCACTGGTCCCGTTGGAGCAGTACTTC. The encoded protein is CASSLRPLVPLEQYF. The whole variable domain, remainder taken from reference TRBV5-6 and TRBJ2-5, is DAGVTQSPTHLIKTRGQQVTLRCSPKSGHDTVSWYQQALGQGPQFIFQYYEEEERQRGNFPDRFSGHQFPNYSSELNVNALLLGDSALYLCASSLRPLVPLEQYFGPGTRLLVL.

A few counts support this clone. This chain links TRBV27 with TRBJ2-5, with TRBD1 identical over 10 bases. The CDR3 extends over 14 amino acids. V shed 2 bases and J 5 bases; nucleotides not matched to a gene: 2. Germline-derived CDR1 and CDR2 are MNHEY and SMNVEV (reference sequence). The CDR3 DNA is TGTGCCAGCAGTTTAGACAGGGGGCTTGAGACCCAGTACTTC. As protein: CASSLDRGLETQYF.

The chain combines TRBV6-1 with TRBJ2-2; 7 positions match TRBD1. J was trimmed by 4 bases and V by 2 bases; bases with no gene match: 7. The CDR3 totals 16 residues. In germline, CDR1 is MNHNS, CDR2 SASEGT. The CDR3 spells CASSEKRGPSTGELFF. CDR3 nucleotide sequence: TGTGCCAGCAGTGAAAAGAGGGGGCCAAGCACCGGGGAGCTGTTTTTT.

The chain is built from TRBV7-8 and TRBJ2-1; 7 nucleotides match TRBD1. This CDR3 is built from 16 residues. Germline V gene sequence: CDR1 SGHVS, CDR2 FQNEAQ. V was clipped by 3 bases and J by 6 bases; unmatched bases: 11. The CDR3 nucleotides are TGTGCCAGCAGCTTTTCCGGGACAGCAGGGGTCAATGAGCAGTTCTTC. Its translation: CASSFSGTAGVNEQFF.

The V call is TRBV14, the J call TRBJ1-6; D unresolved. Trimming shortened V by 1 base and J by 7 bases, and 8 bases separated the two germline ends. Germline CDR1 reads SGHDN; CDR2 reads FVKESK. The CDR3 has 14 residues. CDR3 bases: TGTGCCAGCAGCCAAGGCCGGGAGAATTCACCCCTCCACTTT. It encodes CASSQGRENSPLHF.

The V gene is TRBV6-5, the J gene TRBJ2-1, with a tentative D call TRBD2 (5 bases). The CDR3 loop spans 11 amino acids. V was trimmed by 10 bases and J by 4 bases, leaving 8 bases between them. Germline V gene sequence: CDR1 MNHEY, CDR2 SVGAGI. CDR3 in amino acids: CATSGYNEQFF. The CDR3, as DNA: TGTGCCACCTCGGGGTACAATGAGCAGTTCTTC.

CDR3 residues: CASTPTLTSWDTQYF. The CDR3 DNA follows: TGTGCCAGCACCCCTACTTTGACTAGCTGGGATACGCAGTATTTT. The chain uses TRBV6-5 and TRBJ2-3; 7 positions match TRBD2. The CDR3 runs to 15 residues. Germline trimming cut 7 bases from V and 6 bases from J; bases unmatched to any gene: 13. Looked up from germline, CDR1 is MNHEY and CDR2 is SVGAGI.

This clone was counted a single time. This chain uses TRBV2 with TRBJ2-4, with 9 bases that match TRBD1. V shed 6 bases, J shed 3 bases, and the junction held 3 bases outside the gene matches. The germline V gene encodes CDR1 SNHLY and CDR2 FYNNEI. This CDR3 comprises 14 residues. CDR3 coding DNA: TGTGCCAGCAGATGGGGACAGGGCAAAAACATTCAGTACTTC. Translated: CASRWGQGKNIQYF.

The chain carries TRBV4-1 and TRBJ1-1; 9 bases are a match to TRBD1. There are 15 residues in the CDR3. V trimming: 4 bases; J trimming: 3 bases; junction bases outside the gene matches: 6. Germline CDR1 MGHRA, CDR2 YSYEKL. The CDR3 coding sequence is TGCGCCAGCAGCCGCGGACAGGGGCTAGACACTGAAGCTTTCTTT. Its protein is CASSRGQGLDTEAFF.